This T cell receptor (beta chain) was retrieved from a study of Ad26.COV2.S vaccination and SARS-CoV-2 variants. Findings of the study overall: Vaccinated individuals (as opposed to placebo recipients) had higher spike-specific TCR breadth. Breadth of non-spike TCRs did not differ between vaccinees and placebo recipients. Analyses of TCR breadth and depth may have underestimated total T cell responses.

As for this clone: Its antigen remains unknown.

Germline loops: CDR1 MNHEY, CDR2 SVGAGI. The germline V and J ends were trimmed by 7 bases and 5 bases, with 14 bases remaining between them. The CDR3 is 13 residues long. Noted treatment: some 20 received Ad26.COV2.S at low or high dose, single or two shots; about 5 received placebo; per-sample allocation not given. Sampling took place 63 days after the first vaccine or placebo injection. An Ad26 vector was used to express Wuhan-strain SARS-CoV-2 spike as the vaccine. The data were produced by immunoSEQ multiplex PCR, yet TCRdb's version contains in-frame clones alone and is incomplete. The sample consists of hundreds of thousands of clones, about nine tenths of them appearing once.

The specimen was peripheral blood, collected in a trial of Ad26.COV2.S vaccine versus placebo. The sequence was obtained from a person between 18 and 60 years old who received the Ad26.COV2.S COVID-19 vaccine or a placebo. The V call is TRBV6-5, the J call TRBJ1-1; D remains ambiguous. CDR3 protein: CASTSQAGTEAFF. The DNA for the CDR3 is TGTGCCAGCACGTCGCAGGCGGGGACTGAAGCTTTCTTT.